This T cell receptor (beta chain) was identified during a study of CD8+CD57+ T cells in acquired aplastic anemia. Study-level information: Yields of DNA that came from sorted CD4+ and CD8+ cells averaged approximately 3.5 ug.

Study-wide findings and caveats: There were some 27 CD8+ CDR3 sequences that occurred in both patients and controls. The CD8+ Simpson's diversity of patients and controls was not significantly different.

Comments on this clonotype: Its antigen is not known.

It was genomic DNA that served as the template for profiling TCR beta VDJ and CDR3. TCRdb ran MiXCR on the reads and lists one entry per CDR3 protein. The profile shows approximately 470,000 distinct CDR3 sequences, about a third of them singletons. By flow cytometry, patients selected for sequencing had shown an expansion of CD8+CD57+ cells. V lost 4 bases to trimming and J lost 2 bases, with 18 bases between them. The germline gives CDR1 SGDLS, CDR2 YYNGEE. This CDR3 has 16 amino acids. The sample taken for sequencing was sorted CD4+, CD8+, or CD8+CD57+ T cells (not recorded which) from PBMCs. This TCR was recovered from a human donor with aplastic anemia. The gene calls are TRBV9 and TRBJ1-1, with a tentative D call TRBD1 (6 bases). In DNA form, the CDR3 reads TGTGCCAGCAGCTCCCGGGGGGGGGCACTAAACACTGAAGCTTTCTTT. Its translation is CASSSRGGALNTEAFF.